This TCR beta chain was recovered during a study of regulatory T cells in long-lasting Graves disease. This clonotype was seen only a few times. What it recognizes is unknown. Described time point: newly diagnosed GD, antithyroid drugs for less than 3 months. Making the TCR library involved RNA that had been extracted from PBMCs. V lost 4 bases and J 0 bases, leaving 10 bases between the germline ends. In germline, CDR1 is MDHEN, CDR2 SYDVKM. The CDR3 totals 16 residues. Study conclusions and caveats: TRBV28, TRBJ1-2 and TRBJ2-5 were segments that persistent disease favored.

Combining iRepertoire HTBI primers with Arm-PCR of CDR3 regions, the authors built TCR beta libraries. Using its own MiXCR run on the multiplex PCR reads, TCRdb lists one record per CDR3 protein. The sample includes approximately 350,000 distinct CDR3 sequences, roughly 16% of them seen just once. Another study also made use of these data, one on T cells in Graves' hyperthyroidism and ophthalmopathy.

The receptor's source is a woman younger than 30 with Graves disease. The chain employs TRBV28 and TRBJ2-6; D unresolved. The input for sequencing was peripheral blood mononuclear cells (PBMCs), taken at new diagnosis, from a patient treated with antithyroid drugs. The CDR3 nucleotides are TGTGCCAGCAGTTCTCGATGGGTCTCTGGGGCCAACGTCCTGACTTTC. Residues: CASSSRWVSGANVLTF.